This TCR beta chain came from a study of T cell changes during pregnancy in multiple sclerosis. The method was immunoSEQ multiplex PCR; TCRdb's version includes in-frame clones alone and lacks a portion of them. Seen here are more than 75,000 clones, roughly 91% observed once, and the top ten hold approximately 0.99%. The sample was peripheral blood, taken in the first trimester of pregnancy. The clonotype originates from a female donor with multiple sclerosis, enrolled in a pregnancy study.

The CDR3, as DNA: TGTGCCAGTAGTCCCATGGGGGCTAGCGGGAAGGGGGAGGGGGGTGGCCTTGGTGAGCAGTTCTTC. Encoded protein: CASSPMGASGKGEGGGLGEQFF. The chain joins TRBV19 to TRBJ2-1, with 9 bases matching TRBD2. Germline-derived CDR1 and CDR2 are LNHDA and SQIVND (reference sequence). J gave up 9 bases and V 5 bases, and 32 bases lay outside the gene matches. The CDR3 has 22 amino acids.